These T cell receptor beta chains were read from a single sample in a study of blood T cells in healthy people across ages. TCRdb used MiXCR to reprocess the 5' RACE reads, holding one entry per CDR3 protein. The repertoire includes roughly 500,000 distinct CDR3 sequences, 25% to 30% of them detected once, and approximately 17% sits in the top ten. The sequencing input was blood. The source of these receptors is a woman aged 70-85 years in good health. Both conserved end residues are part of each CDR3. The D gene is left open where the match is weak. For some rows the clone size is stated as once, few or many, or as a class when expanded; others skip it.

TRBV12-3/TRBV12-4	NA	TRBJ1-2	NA	CGSSLGLGYTF	TGTGGCAGCAGTTTGGGACTGGGCTACACCTTC
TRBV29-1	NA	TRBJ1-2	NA	CSVSTGYGYTF	TGCAGCGTTTCCACCGGCTATGGCTACACCTTC
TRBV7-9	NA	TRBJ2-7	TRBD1	CASSSSDRAPYEQYF	TGTGCCAGCAGCTCGTCGGACAGGGCCCCCTACGAGCAGTACTTC
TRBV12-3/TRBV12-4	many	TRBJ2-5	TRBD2	CASSQTSFTETQYF	TGTGCCAGCAGCCAGACTAGCTTCACGGAGACCCAGTACTTC
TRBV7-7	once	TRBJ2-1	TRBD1	CASSDRTGGVNEQFF	TGTGCTAGCAGCGACCGGACAGGGGGGGTCAATGAGCAGTTCTTC
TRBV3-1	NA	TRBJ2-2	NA	CASSQDPGSGELFF	TGTGCCAGCAGCCAAGACCCGGGGTCCGGGGAGCTGTTTTTT
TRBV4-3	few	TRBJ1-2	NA	CASSHNPSTGTGGYTF	TGCGCCAGCAGCCACAACCCATCGACGGGAACGGGAGGCTACACCTTC
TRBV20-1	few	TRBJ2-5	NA	CSATGGEETQYF	TGCAGTGCTACGGGCGGGGAAGAGACCCAGTACTTC
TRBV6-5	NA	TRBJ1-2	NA	CASRRLGADGYTF	TGTGCCAGCAGACGCCTCGGAGCCGATGGCTACACCTTC
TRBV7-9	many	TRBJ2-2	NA	CASSLSGGRSSGTGELFF	TGTGCCAGCAGCTTATCCGGGGGGCGGTCTTCGGGCACCGGGGAGCTGTTTTTT
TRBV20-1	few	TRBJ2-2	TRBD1	CSARGGATGANTGELFF	TGCAGTGCTAGAGGGGGGGCGACAGGGGCGAACACCGGGGAGCTGTTTTTT
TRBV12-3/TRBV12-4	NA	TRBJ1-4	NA	CASSSNQGSNEKLFF	TGTGCCAGCAGTTCCAATCAGGGGTCTAATGAAAAACTGTTTTTT
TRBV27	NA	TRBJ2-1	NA	CASSATRAHEQFF	TGTGCCAGCAGTGCAACCAGGGCCCATGAGCAGTTCTTC
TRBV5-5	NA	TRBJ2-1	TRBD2	CASSEPPGLGGNEQFF	TGTGCCAGCAGCGAGCCCCCGGGACTAGGAGGCAATGAGCAGTTCTTC
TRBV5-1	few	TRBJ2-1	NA	CASNGDLSSYNEQFF	TGCGCCAGCAATGGGGACCTGAGCTCCTACAATGAGCAGTTCTTC
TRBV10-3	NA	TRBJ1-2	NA	CAISESREASDGYTF	TGTGCCATCAGTGAGTCGAGGGAGGCGAGTGATGGCTACACCTTC
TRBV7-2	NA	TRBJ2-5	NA	CASSTRGETQYF	TGTGCCAGCAGCACAAGGGGTGAGACCCAGTACTTC
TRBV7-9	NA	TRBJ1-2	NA	CASSGATNYGYTF	TGTGCCAGCTCGGGTGCCACTAACTATGGCTACACCTTC
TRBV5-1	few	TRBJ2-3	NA	CASSQITNTDTQYF	TGCGCCAGCAGCCAGATCACCAACACAGATACGCAGTATTTT
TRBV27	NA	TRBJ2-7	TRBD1	CASSPRYRGRDFRGEQYF	TGTGCCAGCAGCCCCCGGTACAGGGGGCGGGATTTTAGAGGCGAGCAGTACTTC
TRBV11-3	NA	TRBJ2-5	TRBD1	CASSLRTGRVGETQYF	TGTGCCAGCAGCTTAAGGACAGGGAGAGTGGGGGAGACCCAGTACTTC
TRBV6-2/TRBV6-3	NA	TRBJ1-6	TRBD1	CASSYTDRVEKGHF	TGTGCCAGCAGTTACACGGACAGGGTTGAGAAGGGCCACTTT
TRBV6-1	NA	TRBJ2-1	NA	CASSRGGAHNEQFF	TGTGCCAGCAGCAGAGGCGGGGCCCACAATGAGCAGTTCTTC